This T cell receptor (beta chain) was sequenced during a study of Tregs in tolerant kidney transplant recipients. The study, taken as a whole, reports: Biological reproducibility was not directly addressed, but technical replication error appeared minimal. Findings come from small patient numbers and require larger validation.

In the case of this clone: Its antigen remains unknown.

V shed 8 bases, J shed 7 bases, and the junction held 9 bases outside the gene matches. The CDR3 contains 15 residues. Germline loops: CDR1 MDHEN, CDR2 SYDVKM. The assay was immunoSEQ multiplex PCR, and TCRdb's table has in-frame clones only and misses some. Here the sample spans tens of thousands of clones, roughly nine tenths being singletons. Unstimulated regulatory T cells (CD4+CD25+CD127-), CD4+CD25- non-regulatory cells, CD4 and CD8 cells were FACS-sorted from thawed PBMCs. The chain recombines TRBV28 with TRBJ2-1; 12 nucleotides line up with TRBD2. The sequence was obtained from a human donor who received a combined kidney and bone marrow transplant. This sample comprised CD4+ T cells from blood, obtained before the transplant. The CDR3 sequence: CASGTTSGSRNEQFF. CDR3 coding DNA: TGTGCCAGCGGAACGACTAGCGGGAGTCGGAATGAGCAGTTCTTC. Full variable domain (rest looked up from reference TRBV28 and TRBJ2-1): DVKVTQSSRYLVKRTGEKVFLECVQDMDHENMFWYRQDPGLGLRLIYFSYDVKMKEKGDIPEGYSVSREKKERFSLILESASTNQTSMYLCASGTTSGSRNEQFFGPGTRLTVL.